The subject of this entry is one T cell receptor beta chain. What it binds is not known. The TCR alpha and TCR beta cDNA libraries, bearing sample barcodes and UMIs, were generated by 5'RACE using constant-segment primers. MiXCR, run by TCRdb on the 5' RACE reads, gives a single entry per CDR3 protein. This table holds hundreds of thousands of distinct CDR3 sequences, roughly 20% found once. The V and J ends lost 4 bases and 1 base respectively, with 16 bases between them. The CDR3 has 16 amino acids. The germline V gene has CDR1 SGDLS and CDR2 YYNGEE. These data originate in a study of T-cell memory formation after mild COVID-19. Study-wide results and caveats: Contracting CD4+ clones lay largely in CM and EM, with CD8+ ones residing in EMRA. Clones that contracted from day 15 to 85 were balanced CD4/CD8, while later expanders leaned CD4+. Several responding clones turned up in pre-infection memory, indicating that cross-reactive memory may have taken part.

This clonotype originated in an adult woman who had mild COVID-19 (a few samples of this study predate the infection). Cell type and time point are not known. The specimen sequenced was PBMCs or a T cell subset sorted from them (not recorded which). The V call is TRBV9, the J call TRBJ2-3; D is unclear. CDR3 bases: TGTGCCAGCAGCACCCCCCTTGGGGTGGGCACAGATACGCAGTATTTT. Encoded protein: CASSTPLGVGTDTQYF.